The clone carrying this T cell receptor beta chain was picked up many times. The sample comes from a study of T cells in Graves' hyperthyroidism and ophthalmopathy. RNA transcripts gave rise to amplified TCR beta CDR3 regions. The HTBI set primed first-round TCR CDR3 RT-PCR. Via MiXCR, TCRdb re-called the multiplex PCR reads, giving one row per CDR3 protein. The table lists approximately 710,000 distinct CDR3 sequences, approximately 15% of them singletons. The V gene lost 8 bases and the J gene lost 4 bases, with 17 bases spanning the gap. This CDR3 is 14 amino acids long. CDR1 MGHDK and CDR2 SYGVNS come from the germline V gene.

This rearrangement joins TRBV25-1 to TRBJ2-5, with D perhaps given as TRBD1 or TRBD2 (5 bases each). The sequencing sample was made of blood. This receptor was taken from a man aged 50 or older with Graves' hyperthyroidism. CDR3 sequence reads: CASLDSQGRETQYF. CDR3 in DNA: TGTGCCAGCTTGGACTCTCAGGGTCGAGAGACCCAGTACTTC.